Following are 17 T cell receptor beta chains from one sample sequenced in a study of blood T cells in healthy people across ages. Alongside a J-beta primer mix, a sample-barcoded 5' primer served in a second PCR lasting about 6 to 12 cycles. In TCRdb, the 5' RACE reads were re-called with MiXCR into one record per CDR3 protein. The sample includes approximately 830,000 distinct CDR3 sequences, about 59% of them seen just once. The sequenced sample consisted of blood. All receptors come from a man aged 25 to 40 in good health.

CDR3 residues: CSASRGPGETQYF. Written as DNA, the CDR3 is TGCAGTGCTTCCCGGGGGCCTGGGGAGACCCAGTACTTC. This chain uses TRBV20-1 with TRBJ2-7, with D possibly being TRBD1 or TRBD2 (6 bases each). The J call is in doubt because the DNA end fits TRBJ2-5 better. The germline gives CDR1 DFQATT, CDR2 SNEGSKA (reference sequence). The CDR3 extends over 13 amino acids.

V usage is TRBV28 and J usage is TRBJ2-7; 8 nucleotides match TRBD1. The germline V gene has CDR1 MDHEN and CDR2 SYDVKM. Losses at the gene ends were 10 bases for V and 6 bases for J; bases not matched to a gene: 14. The CDR3 spans 14 residues. The CDR3 DNA sequence: TGTGCCACCGTGGCGGCAGGGGGCTGGGCCGAGCAGTACTTC. Translating it yields CATVAAGGWAEQYF.

This clonotype was observed a handful of times. The J gene is TRBJ1-5, the V gene TRBV4-2; TRBD1 matches 9 bases. Germline V lookup: CDR1 LGHNA, CDR2 YNFKEQ. This CDR3 comprises 15 residues. Trimming at V came to 3 bases and at J to 4 bases, leaving 4 bases not matched to a gene. The CDR3 bases are TGTGCCAGCAGCCAGGAACAGGGGGCGAATCAGCCCCAGCATTTT. Translation gives CASSQEQGANQPQHF.

CDR3 sequence: CSARFVGETQYF. The CDR3 DNA follows: TGCAGTGCTAGATTTGTCGGGGAGACCCAGTACTTC. The chain uses TRBV20-1 and TRBJ2-5; D is unresolved. Germline CDR1 and CDR2: DFQATT and SNEGSKA (reference sequence). There are 12 residues in the CDR3. Trimming pared 2 bases from V and 5 bases from J, leaving 9 bases between.

The chain employs TRBV3-1 and TRBJ2-5; D gene ambiguous. This CDR3 comprises 11 residues. V lost 7 bases and J lost 4, with 7 bases in between. Germline values: CDR1 LGHDT, CDR2 YNNKEL (reference sequence). The CDR3 sequence: CASTFGETQYF. As DNA, the CDR3 is TGTGCCAGCACCTTTGGAGAGACCCAGTACTTC.

The V call is TRBV27, the J call TRBJ2-5, with TRBD1 as a possible D gene (6 bases). The J call may be mistaken, given a closer DNA end match to TRBJ2-7. This CDR3 has 13 amino acids. Germline V gene data show CDR1 as MNHEY and CDR2 as SMNVEV (reference sequence). The chain's CDR3 is CASGPGRGDEQYF. The CDR3 nucleotides are TGTGCCAGCGGACCGGGCAGGGGTGACGAGCAGTACTTC.

The chain's CDR3 is CASSPRVDGKGVDGYTF. DNA of the CDR3: TGTGCCAGCAGCCCACGGGTTGACGGAAAAGGGGTCGATGGCTACACCTTC. This chain uses TRBV9 with TRBJ1-2, with D maybe TRBD1 (5 bases). V dropped 4 bases and J dropped 6 bases, with 25 bases sitting between them. The CDR3 spans 17 residues. The V gene's germline CDR1 is SGDLS and CDR2 YYNGEE.

About this clonotype: Since a much larger clone is just one base distant, this may be a read error. This sequence joins TRBV12-3 or TRBV12-4 and TRBJ2-7, with D tentatively TRBD2 (6 bases). V dropped 5 bases and J dropped 3 bases, with 11 bases sitting between them. The CDR3 runs 13 residues. The CDR3 here is CASSRDWDYEQYF. CDR3 nucleotide sequence: TGTGCCAGCAGTCGGGACTGGGACTACGAGCAGTACTTC.

This clonotype has a single count. One end of the junction is discordant with germline, which a read error may explain. The rearrangement links TRBV6-6 to TRBJ2-7; 14 nucleotides line up with TRBD2. Germline V gives CDR1 MNHNY, CDR2 SVGAGI (reference sequence). This CDR3 region has 15 residues. CDR3 DNA: TGTGCCGGCAGACTTGGGACTAGCGGGAGCTACGAGCAGTACTTC. Residues: CAGRLGTSGSYEQYF.

This clonotype showed up just a few times. The V gene is TRBV4-3, the J gene TRBJ2-1; perhaps TRBD1 as D (6 bases). The germline gives CDR1 LGHNA, CDR2 YSLEER. V lost 0 bases to trimming and J lost 6 bases, with 15 bases between them. This CDR3 has 16 amino acids. The CDR3 DNA reads TGCGCCAGCAGCCAAGATTTGGGACACGGCCGCAATGAGCAGTTCTTC. Translation gives CASSQDLGHGRNEQFF.

This clonotype was observed many times. The chain employs TRBV29-1 and TRBJ2-7; 9 bases fit TRBD1. This CDR3 region has 14 residues. Germline assignment: CDR1 SQVTM and CDR2 ANQGSEA. With 4 bases clipped from V and 3 bases from J, the junction kept 7 bases outside the gene matches. The CDR3 sequence: CSVAQDRGLYEQYF. The CDR3 DNA reads as TGCAGCGTTGCCCAGGACAGGGGCCTCTACGAGCAGTACTTC.

This clonotype came up once. One end of the junction varies from germline; a read error may be responsible. The CDR3 nucleotides read TGTACCAGCAGTGAATGGAACGGCTATGGCTACACCTTC. It specifies CTSSEWNGYGYTF. The chain couples TRBV6-1 to TRBJ1-2; no clear D gene. CDR3 length: 13 residues. Looked up from germline, CDR1 is MNHNS and CDR2 is SASEGT.

The chain couples TRBV9 to TRBJ1-6; D is uncertain. V was cut by 0 bases and J by 7 bases, with 5 bases left in between. Germline CDR1 reads SGDLS; CDR2 reads YYNGEE. The CDR3 extends over 13 amino acids. CDR3 region: CASSVAGNSPLHF. In DNA form, the CDR3 reads TGTGCCAGCAGCGTAGCGGGGAATTCACCCCTCCACTTT.

This clonotype was seen a few times. This rearrangement joins TRBV14 to TRBJ2-5; 7 nucleotides agree with TRBD1. The germline CDR1 and CDR2 sequences are SGHDN and FVKESK. The length of the CDR3 is 15 residues. V lost 4 bases and J lost 2; bases outside the gene matches: 7. In DNA, the CDR3 is TGTGCCAGCAGCCGAGCCGGGACAGATCAAGAGACCCAGTACTTC. Its protein is CASSRAGTDQETQYF.

The V gene is TRBV4-2, the J gene TRBJ2-1; 8 nucleotides line up with TRBD2. Germline loops: CDR1 LGHNA, CDR2 YNFKEQ. Germline trimming cut 0 bases from V and 7 bases from J; bases unmatched to any gene: 8. This CDR3 comprises 16 residues. CDR3 nucleotide sequence: TGTGCCAGCAGCCAAGATTTCCGGGGGGGCCGGAATGAGCAGTTCTTC. Protein product: CASSQDFRGGRNEQFF.

The V gene is TRBV5-5, the J gene TRBJ2-5; D is tentatively TRBD1 or TRBD2 (5 bases each). From germline, CDR1 is SGHKS and CDR2 YYEKEE (reference sequence). Trimming cost V 1 base and J 11 bases, with 18 bases left between them. The CDR3 is made up of 14 amino acids. Here the CDR3 reads CASSLMTDYNEQYF. DNA for the CDR3: TGTGCCAGCAGCTTGATGACAGACTACAATGAGCAGTACTTC.

V and J are TRBV7-7 and TRBJ2-7; 15 bases map to TRBD2. The end of the DNA aligns better with TRBJ2-5, so the J call may be wrong. The CDR3 runs to 18 residues. Germline lookup yields CDR1 SSHAT and CDR2 FNYEAQ (reference sequence). CDR3 DNA: TGTGCCAGCAGCCCTGGGACTAGCGGGGGGATTAGAGAAGAGACCCAGTACTTC. As protein: CASSPGTSGGIREETQYF.